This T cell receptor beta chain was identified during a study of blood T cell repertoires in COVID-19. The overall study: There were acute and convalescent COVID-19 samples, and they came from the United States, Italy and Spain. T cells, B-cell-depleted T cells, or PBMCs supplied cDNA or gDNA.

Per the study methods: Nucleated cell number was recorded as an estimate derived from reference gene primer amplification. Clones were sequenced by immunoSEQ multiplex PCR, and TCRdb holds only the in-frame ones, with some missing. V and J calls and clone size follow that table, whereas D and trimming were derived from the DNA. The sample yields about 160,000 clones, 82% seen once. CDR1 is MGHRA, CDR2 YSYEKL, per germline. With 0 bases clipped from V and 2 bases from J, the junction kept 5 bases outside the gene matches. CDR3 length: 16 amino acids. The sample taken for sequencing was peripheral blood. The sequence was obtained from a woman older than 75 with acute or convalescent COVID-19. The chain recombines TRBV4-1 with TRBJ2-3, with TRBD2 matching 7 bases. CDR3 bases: TGCGCCAGCAGCCAAGATGGGGGGGACCACACAGATACGCAGTATTTT. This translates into CASSQDGGDHTDTQYF.